The clone carrying this T cell receptor (beta chain) was detected only a few times. Antigen specificity is unknown. The authors used template switching to add a universal primer site and gave cDNA unique molecular identifiers. TCRdb recomputed calls from the 5' RACE reads with MiXCR, one row per CDR3 protein. The data show around 960,000 distinct CDR3 sequences, roughly 12% seen once. This entry belongs to a study of identical twins. Study-level findings and limits: Out-of-frame alpha sequences shared by twins showed excess low generation probability. Among monozygotic twins, out-of-frame TCR alpha sharing exceeded what models predicted.

All donors were healthy, and all were Caucasian. The ends lost 7 bases at V and 4 bases at J; junction bases unmatched: 8. CDR3 length: 15 residues. These data also featured in a second study, about yellow fever vaccine responses in identical twins.

The specimen was PBMCs. The chain couples TRBV12-3 or TRBV12-4 to TRBJ1-1; TRBD1 matches at 11 bases. The source of this sequence is a woman aged 18-29 years in good health. The DNA for the CDR3 is TGTGCCAGCACCCCGGACAGGGGGCTAGTCACTGAAGCTTTCTTT. Protein product: CASTPDRGLVTEAFF.